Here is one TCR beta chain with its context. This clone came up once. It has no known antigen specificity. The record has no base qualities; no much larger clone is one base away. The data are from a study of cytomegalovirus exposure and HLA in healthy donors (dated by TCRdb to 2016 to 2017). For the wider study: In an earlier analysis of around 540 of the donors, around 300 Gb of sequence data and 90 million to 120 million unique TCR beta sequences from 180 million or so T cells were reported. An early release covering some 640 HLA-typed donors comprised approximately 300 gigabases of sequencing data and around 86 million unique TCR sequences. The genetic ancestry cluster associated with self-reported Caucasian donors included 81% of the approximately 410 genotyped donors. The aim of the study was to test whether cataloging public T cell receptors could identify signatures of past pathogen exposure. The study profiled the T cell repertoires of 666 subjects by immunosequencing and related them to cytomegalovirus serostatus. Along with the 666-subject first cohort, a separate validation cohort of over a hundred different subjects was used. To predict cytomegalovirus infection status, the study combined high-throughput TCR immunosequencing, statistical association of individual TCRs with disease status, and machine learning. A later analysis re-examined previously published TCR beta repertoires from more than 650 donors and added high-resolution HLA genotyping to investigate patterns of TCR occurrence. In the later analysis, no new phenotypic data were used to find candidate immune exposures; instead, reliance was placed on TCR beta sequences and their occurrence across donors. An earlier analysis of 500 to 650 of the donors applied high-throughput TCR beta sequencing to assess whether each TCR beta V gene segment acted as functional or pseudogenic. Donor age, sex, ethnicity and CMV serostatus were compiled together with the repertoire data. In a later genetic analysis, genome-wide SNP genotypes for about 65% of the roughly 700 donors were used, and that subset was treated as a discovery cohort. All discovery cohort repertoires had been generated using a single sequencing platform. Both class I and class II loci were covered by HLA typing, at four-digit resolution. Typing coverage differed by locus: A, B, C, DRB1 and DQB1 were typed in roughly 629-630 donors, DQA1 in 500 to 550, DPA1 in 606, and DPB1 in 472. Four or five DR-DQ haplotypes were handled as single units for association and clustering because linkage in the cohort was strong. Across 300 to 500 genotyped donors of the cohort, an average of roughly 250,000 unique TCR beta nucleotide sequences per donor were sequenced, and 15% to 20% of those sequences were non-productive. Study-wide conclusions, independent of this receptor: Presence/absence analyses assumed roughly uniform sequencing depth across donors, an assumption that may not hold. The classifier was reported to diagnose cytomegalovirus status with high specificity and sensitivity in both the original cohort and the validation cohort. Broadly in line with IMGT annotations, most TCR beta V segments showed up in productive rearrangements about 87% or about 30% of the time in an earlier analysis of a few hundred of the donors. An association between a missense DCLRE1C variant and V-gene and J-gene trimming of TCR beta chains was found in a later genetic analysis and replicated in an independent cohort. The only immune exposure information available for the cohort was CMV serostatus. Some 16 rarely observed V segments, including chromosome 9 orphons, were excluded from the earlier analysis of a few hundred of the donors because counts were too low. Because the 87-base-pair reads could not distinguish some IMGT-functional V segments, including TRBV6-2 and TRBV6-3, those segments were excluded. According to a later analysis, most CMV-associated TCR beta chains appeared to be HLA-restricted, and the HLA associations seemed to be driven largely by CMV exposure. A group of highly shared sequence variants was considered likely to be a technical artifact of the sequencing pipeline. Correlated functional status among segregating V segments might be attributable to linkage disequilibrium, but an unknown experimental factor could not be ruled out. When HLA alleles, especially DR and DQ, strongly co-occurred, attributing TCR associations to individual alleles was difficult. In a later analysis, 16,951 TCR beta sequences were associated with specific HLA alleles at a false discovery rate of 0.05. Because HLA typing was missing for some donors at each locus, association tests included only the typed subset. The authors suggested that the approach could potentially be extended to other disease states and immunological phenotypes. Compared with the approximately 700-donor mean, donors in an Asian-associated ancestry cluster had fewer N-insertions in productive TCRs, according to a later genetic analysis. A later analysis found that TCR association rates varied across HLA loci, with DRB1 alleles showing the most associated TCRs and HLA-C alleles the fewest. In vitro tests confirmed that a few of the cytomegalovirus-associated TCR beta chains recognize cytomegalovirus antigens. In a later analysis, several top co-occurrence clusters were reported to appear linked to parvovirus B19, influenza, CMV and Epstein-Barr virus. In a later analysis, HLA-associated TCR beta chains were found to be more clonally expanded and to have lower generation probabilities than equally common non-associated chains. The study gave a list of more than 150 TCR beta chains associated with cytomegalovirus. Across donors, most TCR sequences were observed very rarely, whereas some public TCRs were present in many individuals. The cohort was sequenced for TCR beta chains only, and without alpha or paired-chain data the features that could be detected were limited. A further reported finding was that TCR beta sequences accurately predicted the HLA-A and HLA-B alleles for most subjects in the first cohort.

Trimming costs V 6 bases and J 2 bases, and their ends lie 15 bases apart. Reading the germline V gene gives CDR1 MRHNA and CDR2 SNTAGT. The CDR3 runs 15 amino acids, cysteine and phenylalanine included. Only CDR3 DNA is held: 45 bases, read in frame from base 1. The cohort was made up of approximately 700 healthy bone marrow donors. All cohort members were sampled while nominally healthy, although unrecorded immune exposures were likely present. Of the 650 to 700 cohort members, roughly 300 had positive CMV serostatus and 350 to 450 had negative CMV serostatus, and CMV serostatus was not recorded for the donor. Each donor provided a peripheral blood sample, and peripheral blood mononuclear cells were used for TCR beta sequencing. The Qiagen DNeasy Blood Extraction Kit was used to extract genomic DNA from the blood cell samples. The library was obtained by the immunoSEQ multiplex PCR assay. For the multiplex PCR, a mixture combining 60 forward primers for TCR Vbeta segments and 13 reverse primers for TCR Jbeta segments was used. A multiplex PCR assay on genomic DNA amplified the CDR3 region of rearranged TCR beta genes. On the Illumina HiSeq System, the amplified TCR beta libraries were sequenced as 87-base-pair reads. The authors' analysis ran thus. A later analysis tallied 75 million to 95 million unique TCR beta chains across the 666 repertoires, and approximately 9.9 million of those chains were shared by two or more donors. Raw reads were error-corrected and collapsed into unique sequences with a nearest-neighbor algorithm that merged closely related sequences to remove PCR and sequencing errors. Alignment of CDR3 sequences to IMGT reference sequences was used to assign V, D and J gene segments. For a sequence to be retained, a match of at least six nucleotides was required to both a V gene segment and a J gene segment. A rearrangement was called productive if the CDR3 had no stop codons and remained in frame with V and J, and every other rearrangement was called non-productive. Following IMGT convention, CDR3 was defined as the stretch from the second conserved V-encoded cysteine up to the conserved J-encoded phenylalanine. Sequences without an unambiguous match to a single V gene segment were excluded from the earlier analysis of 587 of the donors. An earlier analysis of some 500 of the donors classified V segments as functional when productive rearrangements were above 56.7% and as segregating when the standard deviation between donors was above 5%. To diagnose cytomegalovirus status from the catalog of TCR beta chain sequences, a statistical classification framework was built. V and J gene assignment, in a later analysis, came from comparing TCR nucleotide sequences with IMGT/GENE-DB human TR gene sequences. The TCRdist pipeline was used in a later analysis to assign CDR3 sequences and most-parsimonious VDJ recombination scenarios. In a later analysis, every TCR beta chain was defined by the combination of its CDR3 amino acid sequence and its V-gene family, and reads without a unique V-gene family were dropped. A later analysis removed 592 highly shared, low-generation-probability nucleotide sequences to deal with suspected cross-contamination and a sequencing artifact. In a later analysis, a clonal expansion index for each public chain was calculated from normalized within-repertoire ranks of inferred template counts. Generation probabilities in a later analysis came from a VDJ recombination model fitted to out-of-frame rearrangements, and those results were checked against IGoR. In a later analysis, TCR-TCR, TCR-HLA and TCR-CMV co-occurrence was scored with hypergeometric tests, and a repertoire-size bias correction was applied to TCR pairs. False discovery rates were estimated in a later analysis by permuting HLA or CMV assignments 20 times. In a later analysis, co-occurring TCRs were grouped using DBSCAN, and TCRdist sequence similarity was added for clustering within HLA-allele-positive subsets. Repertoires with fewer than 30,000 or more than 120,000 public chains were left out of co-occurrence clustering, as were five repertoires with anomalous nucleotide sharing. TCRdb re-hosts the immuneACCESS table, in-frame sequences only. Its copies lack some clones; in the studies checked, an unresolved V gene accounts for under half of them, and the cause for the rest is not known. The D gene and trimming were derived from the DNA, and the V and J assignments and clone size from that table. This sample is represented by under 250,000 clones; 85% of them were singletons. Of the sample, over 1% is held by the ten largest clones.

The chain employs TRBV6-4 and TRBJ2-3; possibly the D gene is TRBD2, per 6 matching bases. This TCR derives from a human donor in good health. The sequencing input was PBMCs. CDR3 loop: CASSPGLSDTDTQYF. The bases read TGTGCCAGCAGCCCGGGACTGAGTGACACAGATACGCAGTATTTT.